This T cell receptor beta chain was sequenced for a study of graft-versus-host responses after intestinal transplantation. Profiled with immunoSEQ multiplex PCR; TCRdb holds only in-frame clones, not every one. The sample lists fewer than 150,000 clones, around nine tenths occurring once. The germline CDR1 and CDR2 sequences are SNHLY and FYNNEI. V gave up 8 bases and J gave up 5 bases, with 16 bases separating them. CDR3 length equals 13 residues. As regards this clone: What it binds is unknown.

The source of this sequence is a human donor who received an intestinal transplant. The chain has TRBV2 and TRBJ2-7; D is unresolved. Here the sequenced sample was unstimulated CD4+ T cells sorted from spleen or lymph node cells, taken before intestinal transplant. The CDR3 spells CASSPGPPNEQYF. The CDR3 DNA reads TGTGCCAGCTCGCCGGGTCCCCCCAACGAGCAGTACTTC.